This TCR beta chain was obtained from a study of blood T cells in healthy people across ages. The germline CDR1 and CDR2 sequences are LGHDT and YNNKEL (reference sequence). The V gene lost 1 base and the J gene lost 0 bases, with 10 bases spanning the gap. The CDR3 has 16 residues. Study results and limitations: Long-lived donors exceeded aged donors in naive CD4+ cells and diversity. TCR beta diversity, measured per million T cells, fell in a roughly linear way with age. Bulk PBMC profiling left naive and antigen-experienced comparisons inconclusive.

About this clonotype: Antigen specificity is unknown.

With a J-beta primer mix and a sample-barcoded 5' primer, a second PCR ran about 7 to 12 cycles. With 12 random nucleotides, a template-switch adaptor tagged each individual cDNA molecule. Via MiXCR, TCRdb re-called the 5' RACE reads, giving one row per CDR3 protein. The sample records about 2 million distinct CDR3 sequences, roughly 52% being singletons. V gene TRBV3-1 combines with J gene TRBJ2-4, with a weak D call TRBD1 (5 bases). This receptor was identified in a woman aged 40 to 50 in good health. The source material was blood. For the CDR3, the DNA is TGTGCCAGCAGCCAAGCTTCAGGGATAGCCAAAAACATTCAGTACTTC. Its protein product is CASSQASGIAKNIQYF.